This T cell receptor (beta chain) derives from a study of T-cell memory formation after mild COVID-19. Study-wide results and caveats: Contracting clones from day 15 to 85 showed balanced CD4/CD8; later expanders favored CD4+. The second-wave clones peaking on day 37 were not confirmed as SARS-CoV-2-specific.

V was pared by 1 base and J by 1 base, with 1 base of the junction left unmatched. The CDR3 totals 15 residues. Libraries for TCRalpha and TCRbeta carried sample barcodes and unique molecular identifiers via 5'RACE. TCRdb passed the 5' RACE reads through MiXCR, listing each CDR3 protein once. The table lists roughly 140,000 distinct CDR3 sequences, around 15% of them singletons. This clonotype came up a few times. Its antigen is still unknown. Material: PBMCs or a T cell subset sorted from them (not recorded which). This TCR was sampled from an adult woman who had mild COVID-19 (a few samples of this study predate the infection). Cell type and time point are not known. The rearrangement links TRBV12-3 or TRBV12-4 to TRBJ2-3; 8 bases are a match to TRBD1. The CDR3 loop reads CASSLETGGTDTQYF. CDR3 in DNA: TGTGCCAGCAGTTTAGAGACAGGGGGCACAGATACGCAGTATTTT.